These 31 T cell receptor beta chains originate from one sample sequenced in a study of T cells in Graves' hyperthyroidism and ophthalmopathy. Researchers amplified the TCR beta CDR3 regions from RNA transcripts. When the TCR CDR3 underwent first-round RT-PCR, the HTBI primer set was used. TCRdb re-called the multiplex PCR reads with MiXCR, one entry per CDR3 protein. This sample has some 560,000 distinct CDR3 sequences, with around 15% found just once. Source material: blood. Every receptor here comes from a woman between 40 and 55 years old with Graves' hyperthyroidism.

This chain joins TRBV7-9 and TRBJ2-1; the D is unclear. Germline assignment: CDR1 SEHNR and CDR2 FQNEAQ (reference sequence). With 4 bases removed from V and 0 bases from J, the gap between germline ends came to 10 bases. The CDR3 covers 15 residues. CDR3 loop: CASSSSPGSYNEQFF. The CDR3 region has the DNA TGTGCCAGCAGCTCATCCCCCGGCTCCTACAATGAGCAGTTCTTC.

This clonotype was seen repeatedly, ten times or more. The chain is built from TRBV20-1 and TRBJ2-7; 10 nucleotides line up with TRBD1. The CDR3 length is 14 residues. Trimming cost V 3 bases and J 7 bases; bases outside gene matches: 9. Germline V gives CDR1 DFQATT, CDR2 SNEGSKA (reference sequence). For the CDR3, the DNA is TGCAGTGCTAGCCCCTGGGACAGGGGATCGGAGCAGTACTTC. Its protein is CSASPWDRGSEQYF.

This sequence joins TRBV6-1 and TRBJ2-5; 8 bases line up with TRBD1. CDR3 length equals 13 residues. The germline V gene has CDR1 MNHNS and CDR2 SASEGT. The V gene end was trimmed by 8 bases and the J gene end by 5 bases; junction bases not matched to a gene: 7. CDR3 in amino acids: CASARQGWETQYF. The CDR3 DNA is TGTGCCAGCGCGAGACAGGGGTGGGAGACCCAGTACTTC.

This clonotype was counted only a few times. A single base separates this from a much larger clone, so it may be a read error. This chain joins TRBV2 and TRBJ1-5; tentatively, D is TRBD1 (6 bases). Germline lookup yields CDR1 SNHLY and CDR2 FYNNEI. The V end was cut by 7 bases, the J end by 5 bases, with 12 bases between. This CDR3 region has 13 residues. In DNA form, the CDR3 reads TGTGCCAGCAAAGGGACAAGGGATCAGCCCCAGCATTTT. Amino acid sequence: CASKGTRDQPQHF.

This clonotype was recorded at least ten times. The V gene is TRBV27, the J gene TRBJ2-1; D not certain. The length of the CDR3 is 11 residues. V lost 5 bases to trimming and J lost 5 bases, with 4 bases between them. CDR1 MNHEY and CDR2 SMNVEV come from the germline V gene (reference sequence). CDR3 DNA: TGTGCCAGCAGTGAAAACAATGAGCAGTTCTTC. It specifies CASSENNEQFF.

The genes are TRBV5-4 and TRBJ1-5; D not certain. CDR1 SGHNT and CDR2 YYREEE come from the germline V gene (reference sequence). This CDR3 region has 13 residues. Trimming removed 4 bases from V and 4 bases from J, with 9 bases in between. The CDR3 bases are TGTGCCAGCAGCCCAGACAAGAATCAGCCCCAGCATTTT. Its translation: CASSPDKNQPQHF.

There are many counts of this clonotype. The V and J genes are TRBV28 and TRBJ1-4; possibly TRBD1 for D (5 bases). Germline V gene sequence: CDR1 MDHEN, CDR2 SYDVKM. V lost 7 bases and J 3 bases, leaving 12 bases between the germline ends. This CDR3 has 14 amino acids. DNA for the CDR3: TGTGCCAGCAACTCCGTAGGGGCTAATGAAAAACTGTTTTTT. Translated, it gives CASNSVGANEKLFF.

The chain employs TRBV7-2 and TRBJ2-6; 8 nucleotides match TRBD1. CDR3 length: 17 residues. The V gene end was trimmed by 6 bases and the J gene end by 0 bases; junction bases not matched to a gene: 7. Germline V CDR1 and CDR2: SGHTA, FQGNSA. The DNA of the CDR3 is TGTGCCAGCAGTAGGGGACAGGTTCTCTCTGGGGCCAACGTCCTGACTTTC. Its protein is CASSRGQVLSGANVLTF.

V is TRBV20-1 and J is TRBJ2-1, with D hard to call. This CDR3 is 12 amino acids long. The V end lost 3 bases, the J end lost 6 bases, and 9 bases lay between the germline ends. Germline lookup yields CDR1 DFQATT and CDR2 SNEGSKA (reference sequence). The CDR3 region is CSARDVRNEQFF. The CDR3 DNA follows: TGCAGTGCTAGGGACGTGCGCAATGAGCAGTTCTTC.

J is TRBJ2-3 and V is TRBV2; 7 bases map to TRBD2. With V trimmed by 6 bases and J by 3 bases, 18 bases remained unmatched. Germline V gene sequence: CDR1 SNHLY, CDR2 FYNNEI. The CDR3 loop spans 18 amino acids. CDR3 bases: TGTGCCAGCAGCCAAAGGGGTTCTAGCGGCGGCGGGACAGATACGCAGTATTTT. Translated: CASSQRGSSGGGTDTQYF.

In its sample, this clonotype was seen many times. The V and J genes are TRBV11-2 and TRBJ2-3; D may be TRBD2 (6 bases). The V gene lost 1 base and the J gene lost 2 bases, with 13 bases spanning the gap. This CDR3 spans 16 amino acids. Germline V gene data show CDR1 as SGHAT and CDR2 as FQNNGV. CDR3 loop: CASSLVGGTPTDTQYF. The CDR3 DNA sequence: TGTGCCAGCAGCTTAGTTGGCGGGACTCCCACAGATACGCAGTATTTT.

In its sample, this clonotype was seen many times. The chain couples TRBV12-3 or TRBV12-4 to TRBJ2-5; 7 bases match TRBD1. V lost 6 bases, J lost 2 bases, and 6 bases stayed unmatched. The CDR3 totals 14 residues. The CDR3 nucleotides are TGTGCCAGCAGGACCGGGACAGAACAAGAGACCCAGTACTTC. Protein: CASRTGTEQETQYF.

The J gene is TRBJ2-7, the V gene TRBV19; 8 nucleotides align to TRBD2. Germline CDR1 is LNHDA and CDR2 is SQIVND (reference sequence). The V segment lost 6 bases and the J segment 4 bases; nucleotides outside the gene matches: 5. This CDR3 is 13 amino acids long. The CDR3 loop reads CASRDLAGYEQYF. The DNA of the CDR3 is TGTGCCAGTAGGGATTTAGCGGGATACGAGCAGTACTTC.

This clonotype was picked up many times. This chain links TRBV6-6 with TRBJ1-1; 10 nucleotides line up with TRBD1. This CDR3 comprises 17 residues. The ends lost 0 bases at V and 8 bases at J; junction bases unmatched: 12. The germline V gene has CDR1 MNHNY and CDR2 SVGAGI (reference sequence). CDR3 in amino acids: CASSYSSRSGQGSEAFF. The CDR3 bases are TGTGCCAGCAGTTACTCGTCCCGATCGGGACAGGGGTCCGAAGCTTTCTTT.

As regards this clonotype: A much larger clone is a single base away; this may be a read error. The chain has TRBV6-2 or TRBV6-3 and TRBJ2-7; 14 bases fit TRBD2. CDR1 is MNHEY, CDR2 SVGEGT, per germline. With 8 bases clipped from V and 5 bases from J, the junction kept 8 bases outside the gene matches. This CDR3 is built from 15 residues. The DNA for the CDR3 is TGTGCCAGCGGTGGCGGACTAGCGGGAGGTCACGAGCAGTACTTC. Residues: CASGGGLAGGHEQYF.

This clonotype was picked up one time. This sequence joins TRBV5-6 and TRBJ1-3; D unresolved. The germline CDR1 and CDR2 sequences are SGHDT and YYEEEE. The V gene lost 3 bases and the J gene lost 1 base, with 11 bases spanning the gap. The CDR3 has 15 residues. Here the CDR3 DNA reads TGTGCCAGCAGCTGGAGAAACCCTTCTGGAAACACCATATATTTT. Translated: CASSWRNPSGNTIYF.

This clonotype showed up many times. The gene calls are TRBV20-1 and TRBJ2-7; 8 bases match TRBD2. In germline, CDR1 is DFQATT, CDR2 SNEGSKA (reference sequence). The CDR3 loop spans 14 amino acids. V gave up 6 bases and J gave up 1 base; unmatched junction bases: 8. The CDR3 DNA follows: TGCAGTGCAGGACTAGCAGCAAGGTCCTACGAGCAGTACTTC. This translates into CSAGLAARSYEQYF.

This clonotype occurred many times. The rearrangement links TRBV11-3 to TRBJ1-5; the D gene is possibly TRBD1 (6 bases). The CDR3 runs to 13 residues. Between the trimmed V and J ends, which lost 6 bases and 7 bases, there was a span of 13 bases. Germline lookup yields CDR1 SGHNT and CDR2 YENEEA. The CDR3 reads CASRPRQAQPQHF. CDR3 nucleotides: TGTGCCAGCAGACCTAGACAGGCACAGCCCCAGCATTTT.

As regards this clonotype: The junction departs from germline at one end; a sequencing error may be responsible. The chain couples TRBV3-1 to TRBJ2-2, with D perhaps being TRBD1 or TRBD2 (5 bases each). This CDR3 comprises 16 residues. CDR1 LGHDT and CDR2 YNNKEL come from the germline V gene (reference sequence). The CDR3 DNA is TGTGCCAGCAGCCAAGATCCGGGACCGAGGACCGGGGAGCCGTTTTTT. Translation gives CASSQDPGPRTGEPFF.

This clonotype was counted ten times or more. The J gene is TRBJ2-7, the V gene TRBV20-1; TRBD2 aligns across 14 bases. This CDR3 has 16 amino acids. From germline, CDR1 is DFQATT and CDR2 SNEGSKA (reference sequence). The J segment lost 5 bases and the V segment lost 6 bases, leaving 12 bases of the junction unmatched. The CDR3 loop reads CSAQRTSGRIVDEQYF. As DNA, the CDR3 is TGCAGTGCCCAGCGGACTAGCGGGAGGATTGTCGACGAGCAGTACTTC.

This clonotype was seen only a few times. A far bigger clonotype differs at one base, so this is likely a read error. The genes are TRBV6-1 and TRBJ2-7; D gene ambiguous. Germline CDR1 is MNHNS and CDR2 is SASEGT. Trimming took 6 bases from V and 2 from J, leaving 5 bases between them. The CDR3 loop spans 11 amino acids. CDR3 amino acids: CASRYTYEQYF. CDR3 nucleotide sequence: TGTGCCAGCAGATACACCTACGAGCAGTACTTC.

This clonotype was observed many times. The rearrangement joins TRBV12-3 or TRBV12-4 to TRBJ2-3; TRBD1 matches at 8 bases. J gave up 6 bases and V 6 bases, and 17 bases lay outside the gene matches. CDR3 length: 17 amino acids. CDR3 in DNA: TGTGCCAGCAGGCCACAGTCAGGGGGCAGCGGCGCGGATACGCAGTATTTT. This encodes CASRPQSGGSGADTQYF.

The genes are TRBV2 and TRBJ1-6; the D gene is possibly TRBD1 (5 bases). V lost 5 bases to trimming and J lost 6 bases, with 20 bases between them. CDR3 length: 17 amino acids. In germline, CDR1 is SNHLY, CDR2 FYNNEI. The CDR3 region has the DNA TGTGCCAGCAGTCTCCTGGCGGGGGGAAAGTTTAATTCACCCCTCCACTTT. Translating gives CASSLLAGGKFNSPLHF.

The table lists this clonotype with many counts. This chain connects TRBV28 to TRBJ1-5, with a weak D call TRBD1 (5 bases). This CDR3 spans 14 amino acids. CDR1 and CDR2 from the germline V gene are MDHEN and SYDVKM. V was cut by 4 bases and J by 3 bases, with 10 bases left in between. The CDR3 region has the DNA TGTGCCAGCAGTTCAGGGTTCGCCAATCAGCCCCAGCATTTT. Translated: CASSSGFANQPQHF. Full variable domain (outside the CDR3, taken from reference TRBV28 and TRBJ1-5): DVKVTQSSRYLVKRTGEKVFLECVQDMDHENMFWYRQDPGLGLRLIYFSYDVKMKEKGDIPEGYSVSREKKERFSLILESASTNQTSMYLCASSSGFANQPQHFGDGTRLSIL.

Many counts were recorded for this clonotype. The chain recombines TRBV9 with TRBJ1-2, with 7 bases aligning to TRBD1. Germline V gene data show CDR1 as SGDLS and CDR2 as YYNGEE. This CDR3 contains 14 residues. The V gene end was trimmed by 3 bases and the J gene end by 4 bases; junction bases not matched to a gene: 6. The CDR3 bases are TGTGCCAGCAGCGACCTGACAGGGAGCTATGGCTACACCTTC. It yields the protein CASSDLTGSYGYTF.

The chain has TRBV7-9 and TRBJ2-3; possibly TRBD1 for D (7 bases). This CDR3 comprises 17 residues. V lost 3 bases and J lost 6, with 22 bases in between. Germline V CDR1 and CDR2: SEHNR, FQNEAQ (reference sequence). The DNA of the CDR3 is TGTGCCAGCAGCTTGGGACAGACAGGGTCCGGGGGCGATACGCAGTATTTT. Protein: CASSLGQTGSGGDTQYF.

This clonotype came up many times. The V and J genes are TRBV19 and TRBJ2-2; no definite D call. Germline CDR1 and CDR2: LNHDA and SQIVND (reference sequence). The CDR3 covers 13 residues. Trimming took 6 bases from V and 1 from J, leaving 6 bases between them. The CDR3 sequence is CASRQKNTGELFF. CDR3 DNA: TGTGCCAGTAGACAGAAGAACACCGGGGAGCTGTTTTTT.

This clonotype has a count of ten or more. The chain has TRBV18 and TRBJ2-3; possibly TRBD1 for D (5 bases). The CDR3 runs 15 residues. Germline-derived CDR1 and CDR2 are KGHSH and LQKENI. V lost 3 bases to trimming and J lost 0 bases, with 10 bases between them. In nucleotides, the CDR3 is TGTGCCAGCTCACCCCTCGACAGTAGCACAGATACGCAGTATTTT. Its translation is CASSPLDSSTDTQYF.

This clonotype showed up many times. V is TRBV30 and J is TRBJ1-5, with 10 bases fitting TRBD1. There are 15 residues in the CDR3. V shed 0 bases and J 6 bases; nucleotides not matched to a gene: 5. Germline values: CDR1 GTSNPN, CDR2 SVGIG (reference sequence). The CDR3 DNA reads TGTGCCTGGAGTGTCCCGGGACAGGGGTTTCAGCCCCAGCATTTT. It yields the protein CAWSVPGQGFQPQHF.

This clonotype was counted between two and nine times. CDR3 in amino acids: CASSLNSRYGYTF. The CDR3 DNA reads TGTGCCAGCAGCTTAAACTCCCGCTATGGCTACACCTTC. V and J are TRBV7-9 and TRBJ1-2; D unresolved. The CDR3 has 13 amino acids. Germline CDR1 is SEHNR and CDR2 is FQNEAQ (reference sequence). Trimming took 2 bases from V and 4 from J, leaving 8 bases between them.

The table lists this clonotype with a few counts. This chain uses TRBV20-1 with TRBJ2-5; TRBD2 agrees at 7 bases. The germline CDR1 and CDR2 sequences are DFQATT and SNEGSKA (reference sequence). The J segment lost 1 base and the V segment lost 2 bases, leaving 4 bases of the junction unmatched. This CDR3 has 14 amino acids. CDR3 bases: TGCAGTGCTAGAATCAAGCGGGGCCAAGAGACCCAGTACTTC. Translated, it gives CSARIKRGQETQYF.